Following are 18 T cell receptor beta chains from one sample sequenced in a study of T cell repertoires in cytomegalovirus infection. TCRdb recomputed calls from the reads with MiXCR, one row per CDR3 protein. The repertoire includes about 400,000 distinct CDR3 sequences, about 34% of them detected once, and less than 15% sits in the top ten. Their antigens remain unidentified. The sample in question was cultured PBMCs, obtained from culture after CMV antigen stimulation. The receptors come from a human donor in good health (CMV status not recorded). Some clones in this sample may be carry-over from other donors' samples.

This clonotype appeared a few times. The chain has TRBV11-3 and TRBJ2-1; D is unresolved. This CDR3 comprises 13 residues. V gave up 1 base and J gave up 6 bases, with 7 bases separating them. Germline V lookup: CDR1 SGHNT, CDR2 YENEEA. CDR3 nucleotides: TGTGCCAGCAGCTTAGGGGTGGTCAATGAGCAGTTCTTC. Protein sequence: CASSLGVVNEQFF.

The chain has TRBV12-3 or TRBV12-4 and TRBJ1-5; no clear D. This CDR3 has 13 amino acids. V lost 6 bases and J lost 3, with 9 bases in between. The CDR3 reads CASRRRSNQPQHF. In DNA, the CDR3 is TGTGCCAGCAGGCGACGGTCCAATCAGCCCCAGCATTTT.

This chain uses TRBV20-1 with TRBJ1-1; D is uncertain. The length of the CDR3 is 11 residues. The germline CDR1 and CDR2 sequences are DFQATT and SNEGSKA (reference sequence). CDR3 nucleotides: TGCGGCTCGCGGGTCAACACTGAAGCTTTCTTT. It specifies CGSRVNTEAFF.

CDR3 protein: CASSRGGGTPPAYNEQFF. The CDR3 DNA reads TGTGCCAGCAGCAGGGGAGGGGGGACACCTCCGGCCTACAATGAGCAGTTCTTC. The gene calls are TRBV7-9 and TRBJ2-1; D possibly corresponds to TRBD2 (7 bases). The CDR3 has 18 residues. Germline CDR1 reads SEHNR; CDR2 reads FQNEAQ (reference sequence). V was shortened by 5 bases and J by 2 bases, with 22 bases between the two germline ends.

This CDR3 is CASSLALGADETQYF. The CDR3 coding sequence is TGCGCCAGCAGCTTGGCCTTGGGGGCGGACGAGACCCAGTACTTC. This chain joins TRBV5-1 and TRBJ2-5, with D possibly matching TRBD1 (6 bases). The CDR3 is 15 residues long. Germline-derived CDR1 and CDR2 are SGHRS and YFSETQ. Trimming stripped 0 bases from V and 5 bases from J, with 14 bases between.

This chain uses TRBV3-1 with TRBJ2-7; 7 bases match TRBD1. V lost 1 base and J lost 5; bases outside the gene matches: 8. The V gene's germline CDR1 is LGHDT and CDR2 YNNKEL (reference sequence). The CDR3 loop spans 15 amino acids. CDR3 sequence reads: CASSQGTGPRNEQYF. Here the CDR3 DNA reads TGTGCCAGCAGCCAAGGGACAGGACCCCGAAACGAGCAGTACTTC.

The genes are TRBV7-2 and TRBJ2-3; TRBD2 matches at 12 bases. The CDR3 has 16 residues. Germline V gives CDR1 SGHTA, CDR2 FQGNSA. J gave up 2 bases and V 5 bases, and 5 bases lay outside the gene matches. CDR3 sequence reads: CASSQGLAGNTDTQYF. CDR3 bases: TGTGCCAGCAGCCAAGGACTAGCGGGAAACACAGATACGCAGTATTTT.

The J gene is TRBJ1-3, the V gene TRBV20-1; D call uncertain. Germline CDR1 is DFQATT and CDR2 is SNEGSKA (reference sequence). V lost 0 bases and J 4 bases, leaving 13 bases between the germline ends. The CDR3 loop spans 15 amino acids. CDR3 residues: CSAREDEGPGNTIYF. CDR3 coding DNA: TGCAGTGCTAGAGAGGACGAAGGGCCAGGAAACACCATATATTTT.

This clonotype was detected a few times. The rearrangement links TRBV10-3 to TRBJ2-3; D remains unclear. Germline CDR1 ENHRY, CDR2 SYGVKD. Trimming removed 2 bases from V and 4 bases from J, with 7 bases in between. The CDR3 has 13 residues. For the CDR3, the DNA is TGTGCCATCAGTGAGCCTAATGCAGATACGCAGTATTTT. As protein: CAISEPNADTQYF.

This chain links TRBV3-1 with TRBJ2-5; D is unresolved. The V gene lost 1 base and the J gene lost 5 bases, with 8 bases spanning the gap. The CDR3 consists of 13 residues. Germline CDR1 and CDR2: LGHDT and YNNKEL (reference sequence). The CDR3 spells CASSQGAMETQYF. In nucleotides, the CDR3 is TGTGCCAGCAGCCAAGGGGCGATGGAGACCCAGTACTTC.

The rearrangement links TRBV5-1 to TRBJ2-7, with TRBD2 identical over 9 bases. Germline-derived CDR1 and CDR2 are SGHRS and YFSETQ. CDR3 length: 17 residues. V dropped 0 bases and J dropped 5; count of bases not matched to a gene: 12. The CDR3 region has the DNA TGCGCCAGCAGCTTGGCCGGTTTAGCGGGAGTGTTGAACGAGCAGTACTTC. Its protein product is CASSLAGLAGVLNEQYF.

The chain joins TRBV12-3 or TRBV12-4 to TRBJ1-5, with a tentative D call TRBD1 (5 bases). CDR3 length: 15 residues. Trimming took off 5 bases at V and 0 bases at J, with 11 bases between the two ends. This chain's CDR3 is CASSTGRDSNQPQHF. CDR3 coding DNA: TGTGCCAGCAGTACGGGCAGGGATAGCAATCAGCCCCAGCATTTT.

The chain uses TRBV5-6 and TRBJ2-1; D remains ambiguous. Germline CDR1 and CDR2: SGHDT and YYEEEE. Trimming removed 1 base at V and 6 bases at J, with 11 bases between. The CDR3 extends over 14 amino acids. The chain's CDR3 is CASSLFMGSNEQFF. As DNA, the CDR3 is TGTGCCAGCAGCTTGTTTATGGGTTCCAATGAGCAGTTCTTC.

V and J are TRBV6-5 and TRBJ2-7; weak D call: TRBD1 (6 bases). Germline loops: CDR1 MNHEY, CDR2 SVGAGI. V lost 9 bases, J lost 1 base, and 13 bases lay in between. The CDR3 spans 13 residues. The CDR3 sequence: CASAPGVSYEQYF. The CDR3 coding sequence is TGTGCCAGTGCCCCAGGGGTTTCCTACGAGCAGTACTTC.

This clonotype has at least ten counts. This chain links TRBV7-2 with TRBJ1-2, with D possibly being TRBD1 (5 bases). V was trimmed by 8 bases and J by 8 bases, leaving 21 bases between them. The CDR3 extends over 14 amino acids. Germline loops: CDR1 SGHTA, CDR2 FQGNSA. CDR3 nucleotides: TGTGCCAGCTCCACCCCCGGGACTTTTTGGGGCTACACCTTC. Residues: CASSTPGTFWGYTF.

The genes are TRBV18 and TRBJ1-6; D gene ambiguous. The CDR3 is 13 residues long. Trimming took off 5 bases at V and 6 bases at J, with 8 bases between the two ends. CDR1 KGHSH and CDR2 LQKENI come from the germline V gene. CDR3 sequence (DNA): TGTGCCAGCTCAGGAGGGTTTAATTCACCCCTCCACTTT. Encoded protein: CASSGGFNSPLHF.

This clonotype was found a few times. The chain links TRBV10-3 to TRBJ2-1, with a tentative D call TRBD2 (6 bases). Germline V gene lookup returns CDR1 ENHRY and CDR2 SYGVKD. V was clipped by 8 bases and J by 4 bases, with 15 bases between them. This CDR3 has 14 amino acids. CDR3 coding DNA: TGTGCCATCGGGGGAGCGGGCGGTTACAATGAGCAGTTCTTC. Encoded protein: CAIGGAGGYNEQFF.

The chain recombines TRBV7-2 with TRBJ2-3, with 10 bases aligning to TRBD2. From germline, CDR1 is SGHTA and CDR2 FQGNSA. This CDR3 is 15 amino acids long. The ends lost 5 bases at V and 9 bases at J; junction bases unmatched: 11. The CDR3 region is CASSIWTSGTGTQYF. In DNA form, the CDR3 reads TGTGCCAGCAGCATATGGACTAGCGGCACGGGAACGCAGTATTTT.